The TCR beta chain described here comes from a study of shared clonotypes between healthy human individuals. Regarding the study as a whole: Rarefaction revealed incomplete sorted-subset sequencing despite large depth.

The study drew all its donors from Caucasian adults living in Nashville, Tennessee. To note about this clone: The antigen is not known.

CDR1 and CDR2 (germline): MNHEY, SMNVEV (reference sequence). This CDR3 has 15 amino acids. J lost 3 bases, V lost 5 bases, and 6 bases had no gene match. Clones were read by immunoSEQ multiplex PCR, and TCRdb kept only the in-frame ones, dropping some. The sample contains 1 million to 1.3 million clones, 75% to 85% of which appear only once. This TCR came from a man between 18 and 29 years old in good health. Some clones in this sample may be carry-over from other donors' samples. Specimen: memory CD4+ T cells from PBMCs. The subset is: CD45RA-negative fraction. The genes are TRBV27 and TRBJ1-3, with 8 bases fitting TRBD1. The CDR3 reads CASSPGTGGGNTIYF. In DNA form, the CDR3 reads TGTGCCAGCAGTCCCGGAACAGGGGGTGGAAACACCATATATTTT.